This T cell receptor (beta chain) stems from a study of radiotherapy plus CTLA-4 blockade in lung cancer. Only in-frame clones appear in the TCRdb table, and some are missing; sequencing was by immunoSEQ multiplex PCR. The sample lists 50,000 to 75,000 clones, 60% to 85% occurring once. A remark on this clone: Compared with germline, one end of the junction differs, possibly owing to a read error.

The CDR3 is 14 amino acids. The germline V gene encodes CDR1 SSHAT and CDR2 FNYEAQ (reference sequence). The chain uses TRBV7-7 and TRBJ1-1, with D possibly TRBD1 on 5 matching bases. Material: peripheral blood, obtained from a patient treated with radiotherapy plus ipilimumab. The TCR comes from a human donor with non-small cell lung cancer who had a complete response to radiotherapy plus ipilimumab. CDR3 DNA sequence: TGTGCTAGCAGCTTACGCCGGGGGGACACTGAAGCTTTCTTT. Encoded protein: CASSLRRGDTEAFF. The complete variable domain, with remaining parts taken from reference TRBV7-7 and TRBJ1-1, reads GAGVSQSPRYKVTKRGQDVTLRCDPISSHATLYWYQQALGQGPEFLTYFNYEAQPDKSGLPSDRFSAERPEGSISTLTIQRTEQRDSAMYRCASSLRRGDTEAFFGQGTRLTVV.